A selection of T cell receptor beta chains follows, all from one sample in a study of Ad26.COV2.S vaccination and SARS-CoV-2 variants. Assay used: immunoSEQ multiplex PCR; TCRdb lists only in-frame clones, some missing. Of fewer than 400,000 clones listed, approximately 86% are singletons. This specimen was peripheral blood, taken in a trial of Ad26.COV2.S vaccine versus placebo. All receptors derive from a person between 18 and 59 years old who received the Ad26.COV2.S COVID-19 vaccine or a placebo. Both conserved end residues are part of each CDR3. A D gene is named only where the DNA matches it firmly. Size values are once, few and many counts, or a class for expanded clones, and some rows have none.

j_call v_call clone_size d_call cdr3_length cdr3_nt cdr3_aa
TRBJ1-4 TRBV10-3 NA TRBD1 13 TGTGCCACGAGACAGGGAAAAAATGAAAAACTGTTTTTT CATRQGKNEKLFF
TRBJ2-1 TRBV28 NA TRBD2 17 TGTGCCAGCAGTTCAAACCCGGGACTAGCGGGGGGCGGGGAGCAGTTCTTC CASSSNPGLAGGGEQFF
TRBJ1-2 TRBV10-3 few NA 12 TGTGCCATCAGTTCCCTGATGGGGGGCTACACCTTC CAISSLMGGYTF
TRBJ2-5 TRBV7-9 once NA 17 TGTGCCAGCAGCTATCTAGGTTACAGGGAGTCCCAAGAGACCCAGTACTTC CASSYLGYRESQETQYF
TRBJ2-1 TRBV19 NA NA 15 TGTGCCAGTACGGTAGCGGTGGGCTCCTACAATGAGCAGTTCTTC CASTVAVGSYNEQFF
TRBJ2-3 TRBV5-1 NA NA 14 TGCGCCAGCAGCTTGGGGCAGGGGCCAGATACGCAGTATTTT CASSLGQGPDTQYF
TRBJ1-2 TRBV28 NA TRBD1 16 TGTGCCAGCAGTCTTCTTCCGGGACAGGGGGACGATGGCTACACCTTC CASSLLPGQGDDGYTF
TRBJ1-4 TRBV27 NA TRBD1 15 TGTGCCAGCACCCCTTTGACAGGGCCTAATGAAAAACTGTTTTTT CASTPLTGPNEKLFF
TRBJ2-1 TRBV19 once TRBD1 13 TGTGCCAGTAGTATAGGTGACAGGGTCGAGCAGTTCTTC CASSIGDRVEQFF
TRBJ2-7 TRBV6-5 NA NA 15 TGTGCCAGCAGGAGTGGGAATGGGGGGACCTACGAGCAGTACTTC CASRSGNGGTYEQYF
TRBJ1-6 TRBV27 NA NA 17 TGTGCCAGCAGTCCCACACAGGAGAGCTCCTATAATTCACCCCTCCACTTT CASSPTQESSYNSPLHF
TRBJ1-6 TRBV3-1/TRBV3-2 NA NA 15 TGTGCCAGCAGCACCAGATCCCTCTTGCGGGGACCCCTCCACTTT CASSTRSLLRGPLHF
TRBJ2-1 TRBV6-1 NA TRBD1 16 TGTGCCAGCAGTGAAAGCCAGGACAGGGATGGGAATGAGCAGTTCTTC CASSESQDRDGNEQFF
TRBJ1-5 TRBV10-3 NA NA 14 TGTGCCATCAGTGCGGGGAGAGGCAATCAGCCCCAGCATTTT CAISAGRGNQPQHF
TRBJ2-1 TRBV5-4 once NA 16 TGTGCCAGCAGCTTGCGGGGGCCTAGCTCCTACAATGAGCAGTTCTTC CASSLRGPSSYNEQFF
TRBJ2-1 TRBV2 NA TRBD1 16 TGTGCCAGCAGTTCCACCGGGACAGGGGGTGGCAATGAGCAGTTCTTC CASSSTGTGGGNEQFF
TRBJ1-6 TRBV5-1 NA TRBD1 16 TGCGCCAGCAGCAGGGGGACCGGGACAGAGAATTCACCCCTCCACTTT CASSRGTGTENSPLHF
TRBJ2-7 TRBV5-4 NA TRBD2 18 TGTGCCAGCAGCTTTGACGGACGGACTAGCGGGGGCTCCTACGAGCAGTACTTC CASSFDGRTSGGSYEQYF
TRBJ1-2 TRBV30 NA NA 12 TGTGCCTGCGAGACAGTTAATTATGGCTACACCTTC CACETVNYGYTF
TRBJ2-5 TRBV3-1/TRBV3-2 NA TRBD2 18 TGTGCCAGCAGCGTCCGACTAGCGGGGGGGCCATGGGGAGAGACCCAGTACTTC CASSVRLAGGPWGETQYF
TRBJ1-1 TRBV6-5 NA NA 13 TGTGCCAGCAGTTACCCGGGGCAAAGAGAAGCTTTCTTT CASSYPGQREAFF
TRBJ1-6 TRBV14 NA NA 16 TGTGCCAGCAGCCCAATAGGGAGCTCCTATAATTCACCCCTCCACTTT CASSPIGSSYNSPLHF
TRBJ2-1 TRBV7-9 few NA 14 TGTGCCAGCAGCTTGCAGCTTTCCTACAATGAGCAGTTCTTC CASSLQLSYNEQFF
TRBJ2-5 TRBV29-1 NA TRBD1 14 TGCAGCGTCATACAGGGGGCGCGAGGAGAGACCCAGTACTTC CSVIQGARGETQYF
TRBJ1-6 TRBV7-2 few NA 16 TGTGCCAGCAGCTTACCGGGTCTGGGGTCAAATTCACCCCTCCACTTT CASSLPGLGSNSPLHF
TRBJ2-7 TRBV3-1/TRBV3-2 NA NA 13 TGTGCCAGCAGCCAGCGTCCTGCCTACGAGCAGTACTTC CASSQRPAYEQYF
TRBJ2-2 TRBV5-1 NA TRBD1 15 TGCGCCAGCAGCCTAAAACAGGGGCGTGGTGGGGAGCTGTTTTTT CASSLKQGRGGELFF
TRBJ2-5 TRBV5-1 NA TRBD2 17 TGCGCCAGCAGCTTGGTGGTAGCGGGGGGGCTTCAAGAGACCCAGTACTTC CASSLVVAGGLQETQYF
TRBJ1-1 TRBV18 NA NA 13 TGTGCCAGCTCACTGGGACCGAACACTGAAGCTTTCTTT CASSLGPNTEAFF
TRBJ1-6 TRBV7-6 few NA 16 TGTGCCAGCAGCACTGCACCCCGCTCCTATAATTCACCCCTCCACTTT CASSTAPRSYNSPLHF
TRBJ2-3 TRBV15 NA TRBD2 16 TGTGCCACCAGCAGAAGACTAGCGAGAAACACAGATACGCAGTATTTT CATSRRLARNTDTQYF
TRBJ1-2 TRBV28 once NA 14 TGTGCCAGCAGTTTATATCTCGCGGGATATGGCTACACCTTC CASSLYLAGYGYTF
TRBJ1-1 TRBV12-3/TRBV12-4 NA NA 13 TGTGCCAGCAGTTTAGCGCGGAAGGGGGAAGCTTTCTTT CASSLARKGEAFF
TRBJ2-3 TRBV7-3 NA NA 13 TGTGCCAGCAGCTTATTAGGGGCGGATACGCAGTATTTT CASSLLGADTQYF
TRBJ1-2 TRBV18 NA NA 13 TGTGCCAGCTCACCACCCGGCGGAGGCGGCTACACCTTC CASSPPGGGGYTF
TRBJ2-2 TRBV5-4 NA NA 15 TGTGCCAGCAGCACGGGGACCCGAGTGACCGGGGAGCTGTTTTTT CASSTGTRVTGELFF
TRBJ2-5 TRBV28 NA NA 16 TGTGCCAGCAGTTTTCCCCCTAGTGGGTTCCAAGAGACCCAGTACTTC CASSFPPSGFQETQYF
TRBJ2-1 TRBV5-6 once NA 12 TGTGCCAGCAGCTCAGGCTACAATGAGCAGTTCTTC CASSSGYNEQFF
TRBJ2-1 TRBV6-1 NA TRBD2 18 TGTGCCAGCAGTGAAGCAAGGCTAGCGGGGGGGCCCCGGAATGAGCAGTTCTTC CASSEARLAGGPRNEQFF
TRBJ1-1 TRBV6-5 NA NA 14 TGTGCGAGCCTTCGGGGGGGGTCGAGCACTGAAGCTTTCTTT CASLRGGSSTEAFF
TRBJ2-7 TRBV30 NA TRBD1 15 TGTGCCTGGACCATAGGGACAGGGGGCTTCTACGAGCAGTACTTC CAWTIGTGGFYEQYF